This TCR beta chain was captured by sequencing in a study of shared clonotypes between healthy human individuals. Measured with immunoSEQ multiplex PCR; TCRdb has only the in-frame clones, and not every one. Seen here are 1.5 million to 2.5 million clones, roughly 95% observed once, and the top ten hold under 1.5%. V shed 1 base, J shed 6 bases, and the junction held 4 bases outside the gene matches. The CDR3 has 14 residues. Germline V gene sequence: CDR1 LGHNT, CDR2 FRNRAP. CD8 cells regarded as naive lacked CD45RO, were positively chosen for CCR7, and omitted terminally differentiated effector memory CD45RA+ cells.

The specimen sequenced was naive CD8+ T cells sorted from blood. The clonotype originates from a man aged 18 to 29 in good health. The chain couples TRBV12-5 to TRBJ1-1; 8 nucleotides agree with TRBD1. The DNA for the CDR3 is TGTGCTAGTGGTTTGGGACAGGGGAAAGCTGAAGCTTTCTTT. Protein sequence: CASGLGQGKAEAFF.